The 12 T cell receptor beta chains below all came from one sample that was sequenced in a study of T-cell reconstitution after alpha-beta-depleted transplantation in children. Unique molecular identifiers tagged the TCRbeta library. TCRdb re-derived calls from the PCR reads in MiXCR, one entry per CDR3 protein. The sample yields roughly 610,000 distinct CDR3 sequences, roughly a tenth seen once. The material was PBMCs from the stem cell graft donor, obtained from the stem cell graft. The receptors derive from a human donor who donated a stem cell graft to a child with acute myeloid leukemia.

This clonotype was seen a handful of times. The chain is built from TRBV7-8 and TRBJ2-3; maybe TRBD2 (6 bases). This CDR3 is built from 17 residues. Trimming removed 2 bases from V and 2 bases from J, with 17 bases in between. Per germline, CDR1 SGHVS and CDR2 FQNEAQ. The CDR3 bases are TGTGCCAGCAGCTTAAGTGGGGTTTCTAGCGTCACAGATACGCAGTATTTT. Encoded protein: CASSLSGVSSVTDTQYF. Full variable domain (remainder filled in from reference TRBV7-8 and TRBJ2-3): GAGVSQSPRYKVAKRGQDVALRCDPISGHVSLFWYQQALGQGPEFLTYFQNEAQLDKSGLPSDRFFAERPEGSVSTLKIQRTQQEDSAVYLCASSLSGVSSVTDTQYFGPGTRLTVL.

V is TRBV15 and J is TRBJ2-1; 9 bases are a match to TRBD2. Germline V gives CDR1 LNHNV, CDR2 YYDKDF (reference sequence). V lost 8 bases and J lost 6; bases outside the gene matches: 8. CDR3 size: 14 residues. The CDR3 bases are TGTGCCACCTGGGCGGGAGGGCCGGGCAATGAGCAGTTCTTC. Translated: CATWAGGPGNEQFF.

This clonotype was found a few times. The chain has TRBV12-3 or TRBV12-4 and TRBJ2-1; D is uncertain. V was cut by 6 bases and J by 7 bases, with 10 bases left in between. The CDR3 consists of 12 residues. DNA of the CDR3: TGTGCCAGCAGCATTTTTTCAAATGAGCAGTTCTTC. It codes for CASSIFSNEQFF.

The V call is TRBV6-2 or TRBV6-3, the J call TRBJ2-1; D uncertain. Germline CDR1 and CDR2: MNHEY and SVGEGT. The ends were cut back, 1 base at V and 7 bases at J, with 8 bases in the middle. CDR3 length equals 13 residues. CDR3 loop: CASSYFVVNEQFF. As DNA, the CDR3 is TGTGCCAGCAGTTACTTCGTAGTAAATGAGCAGTTCTTC.

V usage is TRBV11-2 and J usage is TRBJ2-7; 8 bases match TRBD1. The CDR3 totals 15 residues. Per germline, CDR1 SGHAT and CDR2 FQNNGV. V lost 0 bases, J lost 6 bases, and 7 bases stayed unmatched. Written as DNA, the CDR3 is TGTGCCAGCAGCTTAGAAGGGACAGGAAGGAGCGAGCAGTACTTC. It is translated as CASSLEGTGRSEQYF.

The CDR3 DNA reads TGCGCCAGCACCGCGACAGGCGCTAAAAACATTCAGTACTTC. This codes for CASTATGAKNIQYF. The V gene is TRBV5-1, the J gene TRBJ2-4, with D perhaps TRBD1 (6 bases). This CDR3 spans 14 amino acids. Trimming removed 6 bases at V and 4 bases at J, with 14 bases between. CDR1 is SGHRS and CDR2 is YFSETQ in the germline V gene.

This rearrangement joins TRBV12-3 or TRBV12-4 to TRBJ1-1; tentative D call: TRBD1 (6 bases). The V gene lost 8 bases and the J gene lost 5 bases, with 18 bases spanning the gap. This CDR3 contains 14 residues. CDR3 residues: CASALSGAWTEAFF. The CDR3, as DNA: TGTGCCAGCGCCTTATCAGGGGCCTGGACTGAAGCTTTCTTT.

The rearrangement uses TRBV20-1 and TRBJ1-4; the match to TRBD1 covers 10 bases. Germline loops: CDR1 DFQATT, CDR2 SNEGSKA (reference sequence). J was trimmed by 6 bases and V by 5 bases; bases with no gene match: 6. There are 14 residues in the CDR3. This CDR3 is CSASRDRGDEKLFF. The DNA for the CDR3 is TGCAGTGCTTCCCGGGACAGGGGTGATGAAAAACTGTTTTTT.

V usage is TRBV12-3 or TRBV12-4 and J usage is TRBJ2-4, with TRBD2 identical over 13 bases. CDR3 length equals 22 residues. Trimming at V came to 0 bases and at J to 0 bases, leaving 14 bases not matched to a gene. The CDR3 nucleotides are TGTGCCAGCAGTTTAGCCCCACGGACTAGCGGGGGTGGGGGAGGAGCCAAAAACATTCAGTACTTC. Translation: CASSLAPRTSGGGGGAKNIQYF.

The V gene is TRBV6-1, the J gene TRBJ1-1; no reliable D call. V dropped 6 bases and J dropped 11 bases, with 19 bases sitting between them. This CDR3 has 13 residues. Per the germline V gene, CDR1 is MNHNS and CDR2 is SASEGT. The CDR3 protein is CASRNLQWLRAFF. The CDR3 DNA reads TGTGCCAGCAGGAATCTTCAATGGCTACGGGCTTTCTTT.

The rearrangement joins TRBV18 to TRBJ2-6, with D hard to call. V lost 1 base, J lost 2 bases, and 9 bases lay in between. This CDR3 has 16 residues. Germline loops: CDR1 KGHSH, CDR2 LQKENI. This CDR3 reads CASSPQAQAGANVLTF. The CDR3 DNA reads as TGTGCCAGCTCACCACAGGCGCAGGCTGGGGCCAACGTCCTGACTTTC.

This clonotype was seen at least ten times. The CDR3 DNA follows: TGTGCCAGCAGCCTCGGACAGTTTCCCTACGAGCAGTACTTC. This gives the protein CASSLGQFPYEQYF. The gene calls are TRBV6-1 and TRBJ2-7; TRBD1 might be the D (6 bases). Trimming removed 6 bases at V and 2 bases at J, with 14 bases between. This CDR3 region has 14 residues. CDR1 is MNHNS, CDR2 SASEGT, per germline.